Following are 11 T cell receptor beta chains from one sample sequenced in a study of low-dose radiotherapy and immunotherapy resistance in tumors. Time point defined: after trial treatment. As to treatment: LDRT plus nivolumab, ipilimumab, low-dose cyclophosphamide and aspirin (RACIN trial). First-strand cDNA relied on TRAV- and TRBV-specific primers spanning alpha and beta chains. Amplification of TCRs used a constant-region primer and V-primer adapter for around 20 PCR cycles. TCRdb reanalysed the reads using MiXCR and keeps one entry per CDR3 protein. The repertoire consists of tens of thousands of distinct CDR3 sequences, with roughly 19% occurring once and the leading ten covering around 13%. The sequenced sample was PBMCs, obtained after low-dose radiotherapy plus immunotherapy. These receptors originate from a female donor with ovarian cancer.

This clonotype was observed a few times. The chain links TRBV19 to TRBJ1-1; D remains unclear. V was shortened by 8 bases and J by 11 bases, with 21 bases between the two germline ends. Per the germline V gene, CDR1 is LNHDA and CDR2 is SQIVND (reference sequence). This CDR3 contains 13 residues. The CDR3 region is CASHTSGRDRAFF. As DNA, the CDR3 is TGTGCCAGTCATACCAGTGGGAGGGATCGGGCTTTCTTT.

This clonotype was found many times. The chain joins TRBV5-1 to TRBJ2-7; D might be TRBD2 (6 bases). Trimming removed 3 bases at V and 3 bases at J, with 10 bases between. The CDR3 has 13 amino acids. CDR1 and CDR2 (germline): SGHRS, YFSETQ. The CDR3 reads CASSSGLNYEQYF. The CDR3 coding sequence is TGCGCCAGCAGCTCGGGACTCAACTACGAGCAGTACTTC.

This clonotype was counted ten times or more. This chain uses TRBV5-4 with TRBJ2-1; TRBD2 aligns across 8 bases. The V segment lost 4 bases and the J segment 8 bases; nucleotides outside the gene matches: 11. Germline V gene lookup returns CDR1 SGHNT and CDR2 YYREEE (reference sequence). The CDR3 is 15 amino acids. The CDR3 loop is CASSIQRGTVYEQFF. For the CDR3, the DNA is TGTGCCAGCAGCATACAGCGGGGGACCGTATATGAGCAGTTCTTC.

This clonotype was seen ten or more times. This chain connects TRBV2 to TRBJ2-1, with TRBD2 matching over 10 bases. The CDR3 is made up of 17 amino acids. Per the germline V gene, CDR1 is SNHLY and CDR2 is FYNNEI. J lost 4 bases, V lost 6 bases, and 12 bases had no gene match. The DNA for the CDR3 is TGTGCCAGCAGAAGAGATACGGGACTAGCGATTTACAATGAGCAGTTCTTC. It codes for CASRRDTGLAIYNEQFF.

In its sample, this clonotype was seen many times. V and J are TRBV3-1 and TRBJ2-1; a possible D gene is TRBD2 (6 bases). Per germline, CDR1 LGHDT and CDR2 YNNKEL (reference sequence). Trimming took off 2 bases at V and 7 bases at J, with 12 bases between the two ends. The CDR3 is 14 amino acids. The CDR3 here is CASSQLAMGNEQFF. The CDR3 coding sequence is TGTGCCAGCAGCCAACTAGCGATGGGGAATGAGCAGTTCTTC.

This clonotype has a count of ten or more. V gene TRBV5-1 combines with J gene TRBJ2-1, with 12 bases aligning to TRBD2. This CDR3 contains 16 residues. V trimming: 4 bases; J trimming: 1 base; junction bases outside the gene matches: 3. Germline V gives CDR1 SGHRS, CDR2 YFSETQ. CDR3 DNA sequence: TGCGCCAGCAGCGGGGGACTAGCGGGTTCCTACAATGAGCAGTTCTTC. Encoded protein: CASSGGLAGSYNEQFF.

This clonotype has ten or more counts. The chain links TRBV20-1 to TRBJ2-1, with D unresolved. The CDR3 runs 15 residues. CDR1 is DFQATT and CDR2 is SNEGSKA in the germline V gene (reference sequence). V gave up 0 bases and J gave up 6 bases, with 15 bases separating them. This chain's CDR3 is CSARDPGRTLNEQFF. CDR3 DNA: TGCAGTGCTAGAGATCCTGGTAGGACCCTCAATGAGCAGTTCTTC.

Comments on this clonotype: A far larger clone is a single base away, which makes a read error likely. The chain employs TRBV28 and TRBJ2-5; 8 positions agree with TRBD2. This CDR3 has 15 residues. Germline CDR1 is MDHEN and CDR2 is SYDVKM. Trimming cost V 3 bases and J 11 bases; bases outside gene matches: 14. This CDR3 is CASSLYGGAGNEQYF. The CDR3 bases are TGTGCCAGCAGTTTGTACGGGGGGGCAGGGAATGAGCAGTACTTC.

This clonotype came up many times. This chain joins TRBV3-1 and TRBJ2-1; 11 bases are a match to TRBD2. Per germline, CDR1 LGHDT and CDR2 YNNKEL (reference sequence). This CDR3 region has 17 residues. After removal of 4 bases from V and 3 bases from J, the junction contained 8 bases not matched to a gene. CDR3 region: CASSRDPGLADYNEQFF. As DNA, the CDR3 is TGTGCCAGCAGCCGCGACCCGGGACTAGCGGACTACAATGAGCAGTTCTTC.

This clonotype was detected many times. In nucleotides, the CDR3 is TGTGCCAGCAGTGAATTTATAGGGGGACTAGACCAAGAGACCCAGTACTTC. Encoded protein: CASSEFIGGLDQETQYF. The chain carries TRBV2 and TRBJ2-5, with 8 bases fitting TRBD2. The length of the CDR3 is 17 residues. CDR1 SNHLY and CDR2 FYNNEI come from the germline V gene. With V trimmed by 2 bases and J by 0 bases, 8 bases remained unmatched.

This clonotype was seen at least ten times. The gene calls are TRBV15 and TRBJ2-1, with D possibly matching TRBD2 (5 bases). From germline, CDR1 is LNHNV and CDR2 YYDKDF (reference sequence). The CDR3 consists of 16 residues. The V and J ends lost 5 bases and 0 bases respectively, with 14 bases between them. The CDR3: CATSGRPSPSYNEQFF. In nucleotides, the CDR3 is TGTGCCACCAGCGGAAGACCTAGCCCCTCCTACAATGAGCAGTTCTTC.